This TCR beta chain is drawn from a study of cytomegalovirus exposure and HLA in healthy donors. The CDR3 spans 14 residues. The germline V gene encodes CDR1 MNHNY and CDR2 SVGAGI (reference sequence). Trimming took 6 bases from V and 4 from J; bases not matched to a gene: 5. Libraries were prepared by immunoSEQ multiplex PCR; TCRdb keeps only in-frame clonotypes and omits some of them. The profile shows 97,000 or so clones, more than 85% of them singletons. The chain employs TRBV6-6 and TRBJ2-5; 10 bases map to TRBD2. The clonotype originates from a man between 18 and 29 years old in good health and CMV-seropositive. The specimen was PBMCs. The CDR3 loop is CASRPSGGLETQYF. The CDR3 nucleotides read TGTGCCAGCAGGCCTAGCGGGGGTCTAGAGACCCAGTACTTC.